One and the same sample provided the 7 T cell receptor beta chains below, sequenced in a study of T cell clonality in common variable immunodeficiency. Profiled with immunoSEQ multiplex PCR; TCRdb holds only in-frame clones, not every one. The specimen has about 52,000 clones, none found just once. Sequencing was done on a sample of peripheral blood mononuclear cells. All receptors come from a person aged 18 to 70 in good health.

This clone was seen ten or more times. The read is 3 residues too short to cover the CDR3 end, so that end is filled in from the germline J gene. This sequence joins TRBV5-1 and TRBJ2-3, with D perhaps matching TRBD1 (7 bases). The length of the CDR3 is 15 residues. Trimming shortened V by 0 bases and J by 6 bases, and 14 bases separated the two germline ends. Germline CDR1 SGHRS, CDR2 YFSETQ. The CDR3 spells CASSLGQGGGDTQYF. The part of the CDR3 DNA that was read is TGCGCCAGCAGCTTGGGACAGGGAGGTGGGGATACG. Full variable domain (outside the CDR3, taken from reference TRBV5-1 and TRBJ2-3): KAGVTQTPRYLIKTRGQQVTLSCSPISGHRSVSWYQQTPGQGLQFLFEYFSETQRNKGNFPGRFSGRQFSNSRSEMNVSTLELGDSALYLCASSLGQGGGDTQYFGPGTRLTVL.

This clone was seen repeatedly, ten times or more. Coverage ceases 3 residues before the CDR3 finishes, and the germline J gene fills in the end. V and J are TRBV4-1 and TRBJ2-3; 8 bases map to TRBD2. This CDR3 is built from 16 residues. V shed 1 base and J 3 bases; nucleotides not matched to a gene: 6. From germline, CDR1 is MGHRA and CDR2 YSYEKL. The covered CDR3 bases are TGCGCCAGCAGCCAAGTACCAGCGGGGGTTACAGATACG. It translates to CASSQVPAGVTDT. The full CDR3 is CASSQVPAGVTDTQYF.

CDR3 bases read: TGTGCCAGCAGTGAAATGGGTAGCGGTCAAGAGACG. Amino acid sequence: CASSEMGSGQET. The entire CDR3 sequence reads CASSEMGSGQETQYF. V usage is TRBV6-1 and J usage is TRBJ2-3, with D perhaps TRBD2 (6 bases). Sequencing ends 3 residues short of the CDR3 end; the germline J gene provides the rest. The germline CDR1 and CDR2 sequences are MNHNS and SASEGT. The CDR3 is 15 residues long.

This clone was seen ten or more times. The CDR3 goes on 3 residues after the read ends, and that part is filled in from the germline J gene. The chain carries TRBV12-5 and TRBJ1-2; 9 bases align to TRBD1. Trimming cost V 4 bases and J 5 bases; bases outside gene matches: 2. CDR3 length: 13 residues. The germline CDR1 and CDR2 sequences are LGHNT and FRNRAP. Partial CDR3 DNA: TGTGCTAGTGGTTCCGGGACAGGGTATGGC. It is translated as CASGSGTGYG. In full, the CDR3 is CASGSGTGYGYTF.

Remarks on this clone: The CDR3 end lies 3 residues beyond the end of the read and is filled in from the germline J gene. The same CDR3 is also encoded by other DNA sequences in this sample. The rearrangement uses TRBV23-1 and TRBJ1-1; TRBD1 aligns across 10 bases. TRBV23-1 is sorted into the ORF group, with uncertain function. CDR3 length: 17 residues. The V gene end was trimmed by 4 bases and the J gene end by 0 bases; junction bases not matched to a gene: 8. CDR3 sequence: CASSRGQGWSMNTEAFF. Partial CDR3 DNA: TGCGCCAGCAGTCGGGGACAGGGGTGGTCAATGAACACTGAA.

This clone occurred many times. The read comes to an end 3 residues before the CDR3 does, leaving the germline J gene to fill in the end. The chain joins TRBV5-1 to TRBJ2-5; TRBD2 matches 13 bases. The CDR3 is 17 amino acids. Germline V lookup: CDR1 SGHRS, CDR2 YFSETQ. V lost 0 bases and J lost 5; bases outside the gene matches: 7. CDR3 DNA, as far as it was read: TGCGCCAGCAGCTTGGTACTAGCGGGAGGGATAGGCGAGACC. This codes for CASSLVLAGGIGET. The full CDR3 sequence reads CASSLVLAGGIGETQYF.

This clone appeared many times. The read ends 3 residues shy of where the CDR3 ends; the end is completed using the germline J gene. The chain joins TRBV20-1 to TRBJ2-1, with D possibly matching TRBD2 (6 bases). CDR1 and CDR2 (germline): DFQATT, SNEGSKA (reference sequence). This CDR3 spans 15 amino acids. V was pared by 5 bases and J by 5 bases, with 19 bases between. The CDR3 loop reads CSASLASNPHNEQFF. CDR3 bases read: TGCAGTGCTTCCCTAGCGTCCAATCCCCACAATGAG.